Each of the 4 T cell receptor beta chains below was sequenced from the same sample in a study of molecular identifiers for immune sequencing clone quantification. TCRdb called the PCR reads again in MiXCR, with one record for every CDR3 protein. The table shows 550,000 to 750,000 distinct CDR3 sequences, with less than 20% occurring only once. Sequencing used naive CD8+ T cells from blood, with Jurkat cell RNA spiked in. Subset reported: FACS-sorted CD8+CD4-CCR7+CD45RA+ naive T cells. These receptors were obtained from a human donor in good health. Some libraries in this study had Jurkat cell RNA spiked in.

This clonotype has a count of ten or more. The chain carries TRBV3-1 and TRBJ1-1; D call uncertain. V shed 1 base and J shed 7 bases, with 10 bases lying between them. CDR1 LGHDT and CDR2 YNNKEL come from the germline V gene (reference sequence). The CDR3 extends over 13 amino acids. CDR3 in DNA: TGTGCCAGCAGCCAAGCCCCCCCTCTTGAAGCTTTCTTT. Encoded protein: CASSQAPPLEAFF. Full variable domain (missing parts from reference TRBV3-1 and TRBJ1-1): DTAVSQTPKYLVTQMGNDKSIKCEQNLGHDTMYWYKQDSKKFLKIMFSYNNKELIINETVPNRFSPKSPDKAHLNLHINSLELGDSAVYFCASSQAPPLEAFFGQGTRLTVV.

This clonotype was observed many times. The chain joins TRBV7-9 to TRBJ2-7; unclear D gene. This CDR3 is built from 13 residues. Trimming stripped 7 bases from V and 1 base from J, with 11 bases between. Germline CDR1 is SEHNR and CDR2 is FQNEAQ (reference sequence). The CDR3 sequence: CASTGPLSYEQYF. The DNA of the CDR3 is TGTGCCAGCACCGGGCCTCTGTCCTACGAGCAGTACTTC.

This clonotype appeared a few times. The gene calls are TRBV28 and TRBJ2-1; D uncertain. Trimming removed 3 bases at V and 2 bases at J, with 8 bases between. Germline CDR1 and CDR2: MDHEN and SYDVKM. The CDR3 runs 14 residues. CDR3 sequence reads: CASSLRITYNEQFF. The CDR3 nucleotides read TGTGCCAGCAGTTTGCGTATAACCTACAATGAGCAGTTCTTC.

The sample holds many counts of this clonotype. The chain is built from TRBV5-6 and TRBJ2-7; D possibly corresponds to TRBD1 (6 bases). In germline, CDR1 is SGHDT, CDR2 YYEEEE. This CDR3 has 13 residues. Trimming removed 0 bases at V and 11 bases at J, with 15 bases between. In DNA form, the CDR3 reads TGTGCCAGCAGCTTGGAGAGACGGGACACCGAGTACTTC. This sequence encodes CASSLERRDTEYF.